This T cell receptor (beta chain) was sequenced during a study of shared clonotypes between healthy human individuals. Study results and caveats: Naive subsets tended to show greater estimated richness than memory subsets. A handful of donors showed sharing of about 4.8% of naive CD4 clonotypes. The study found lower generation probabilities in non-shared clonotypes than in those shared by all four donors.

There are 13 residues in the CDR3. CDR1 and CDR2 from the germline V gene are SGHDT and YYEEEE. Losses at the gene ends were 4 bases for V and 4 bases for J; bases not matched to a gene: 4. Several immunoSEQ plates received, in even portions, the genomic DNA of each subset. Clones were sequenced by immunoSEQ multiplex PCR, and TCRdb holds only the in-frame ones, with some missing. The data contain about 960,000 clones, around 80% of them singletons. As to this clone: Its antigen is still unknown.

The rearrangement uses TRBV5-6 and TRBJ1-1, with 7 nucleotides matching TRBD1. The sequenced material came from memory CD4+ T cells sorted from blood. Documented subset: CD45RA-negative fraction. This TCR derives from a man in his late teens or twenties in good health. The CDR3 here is CASSRNRGTEAFF. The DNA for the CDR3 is TGTGCCAGCAGCCGGAACAGGGGCACTGAAGCTTTCTTT.